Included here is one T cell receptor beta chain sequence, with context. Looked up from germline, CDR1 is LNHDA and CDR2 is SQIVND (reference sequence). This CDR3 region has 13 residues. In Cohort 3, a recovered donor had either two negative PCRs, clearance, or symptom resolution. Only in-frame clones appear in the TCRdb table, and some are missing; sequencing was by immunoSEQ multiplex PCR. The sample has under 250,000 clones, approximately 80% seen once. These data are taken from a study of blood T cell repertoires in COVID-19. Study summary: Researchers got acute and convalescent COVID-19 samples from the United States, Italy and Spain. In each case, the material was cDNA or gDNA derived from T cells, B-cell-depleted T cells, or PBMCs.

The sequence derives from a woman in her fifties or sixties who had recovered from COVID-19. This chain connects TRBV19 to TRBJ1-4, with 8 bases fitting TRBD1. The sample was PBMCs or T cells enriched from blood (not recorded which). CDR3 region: CAARDRGAEKLFF. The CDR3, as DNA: TGTGCAGCGCGAGACAGGGGAGCGGAAAAACTGTTTTTT.